This TCR beta chain came from a study of CD8 T cells in ankylosing spondylitis. Points on this clonotype: The antigen is not known.

TCRdb passed the 5' RACE reads through MiXCR, listing each CDR3 protein once. The repertoire consists of roughly 470,000 distinct CDR3 sequences, with approximately 26% occurring once and the leading ten covering under 0.9%. The CDR3 extends over 14 amino acids. Per the germline V gene, CDR1 is DFQATT and CDR2 is SNEGSKA (reference sequence). J gave up 0 bases and V 3 bases, and 1 base lay outside the gene matches. Study results and caveats: Significantly higher representation of disease-linked clones was reported for matched ankylosing spondylitis synovial fluid. What seemed typical of ankylosing spondylitis blood was a TCR beta motif built from fewer than ten highly homologous variants.

The chain carries TRBV20-1 and TRBJ1-3; 8 nucleotides line up with TRBD1. This TCR derives from a male donor with ankylosing spondylitis. The sequencing sample was made of blood, either unsorted or a sorted T cell fraction (not recorded which). CDR3 sequence reads: CSASDRGSGNTIYF. Written as DNA, the CDR3 is TGCAGTGCTAGCGACAGGGGCTCTGGAAACACCATATATTTT.